This paragraph reports one T cell receptor beta chain. Per the germline V gene, CDR1 is SGHAT and CDR2 is FQNNGV. The CDR3 is 14 amino acids. Trimming took off 4 bases at V and 0 bases at J, with 7 bases between the two ends. This sample is part of a study of control samples from healthy donors and cancer patients. Sequenced by immunoSEQ multiplex PCR; TCRdb stores in-frame clones only, minus some. The sample shows 100,000 to 150,000 clones, approximately 90% of them seen only once. Sequencing was performed on blood. This receptor was identified in a man aged 18 to 35 in good health. The chain has TRBV11-2 and TRBJ1-3; no clear D gene. CDR3 bases: TGTGCCAGCAGCTCAGCGTCCTCTGGAAACACCATATATTTT. It is translated as CASSSASSGNTIYF. Full variable domain (rest looked up from reference TRBV11-2 and TRBJ1-3): EAGVAQSPRYKIIEKRQSVAFWCNPISGHATLYWYQQILGQGPKLLIQFQNNGVVDDSQLPKDRFSAERLKGVDSTLKIQPAKLEDSAVYLCASSSASSGNTIYFGEGSWLTVV.